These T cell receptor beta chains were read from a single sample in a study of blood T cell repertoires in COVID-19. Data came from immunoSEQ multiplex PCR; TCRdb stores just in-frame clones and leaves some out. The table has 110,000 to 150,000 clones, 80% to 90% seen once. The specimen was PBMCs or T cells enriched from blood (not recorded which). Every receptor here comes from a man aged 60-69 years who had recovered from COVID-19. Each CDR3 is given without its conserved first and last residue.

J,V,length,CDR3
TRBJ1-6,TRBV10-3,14,AISESPDLSNSPLH
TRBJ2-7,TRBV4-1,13,ASSQSTGINSEQY
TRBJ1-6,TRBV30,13,AWRSAGVNNSPLH
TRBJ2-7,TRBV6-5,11,ASTVGRSYEQY
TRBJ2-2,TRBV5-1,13,ASSLWGQDTGELF
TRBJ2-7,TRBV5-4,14,ASSVRLAGGAYEQY
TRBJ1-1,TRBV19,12,ASIGGGPDTEAF
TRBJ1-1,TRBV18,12,ASSPRDRAPEAF
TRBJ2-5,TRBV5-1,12,ASSYGLRQETQY
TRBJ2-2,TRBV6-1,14,ASSELAGPNTGELF
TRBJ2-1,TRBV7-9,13,ASSLGEGRRNEQF
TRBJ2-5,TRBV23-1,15,ASSRDLLRPLGETQY
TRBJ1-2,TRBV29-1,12,SVEHETANYGYT
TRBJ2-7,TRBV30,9,AWSQSYEQY
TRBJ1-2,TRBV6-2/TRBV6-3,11,ASSYKGELGYT
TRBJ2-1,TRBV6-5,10,AIRTSGGTQF
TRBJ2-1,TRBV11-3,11,ASSGDSYNEQF
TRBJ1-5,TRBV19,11,ASSTGTRQPQH
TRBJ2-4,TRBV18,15,ASSRNRELTAKNIQY
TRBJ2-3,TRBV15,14,ATSRDIGGGANTQY
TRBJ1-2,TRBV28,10,ASHRVNYGYT
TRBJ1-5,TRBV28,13,ASSLWGGSNQPQH
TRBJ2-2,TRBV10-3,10,AIGREAGELF
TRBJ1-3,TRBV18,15,ASSPGLPAGHGNTIY
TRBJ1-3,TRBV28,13,ASSLGWRAGNTIY
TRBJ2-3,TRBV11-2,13,ASSSPGVGTDTQY
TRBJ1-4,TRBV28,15,ASSPQGQVATNEKLF
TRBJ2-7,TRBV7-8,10,ASKRGGYEQY
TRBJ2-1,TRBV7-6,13,ASSSLAGARDEQF
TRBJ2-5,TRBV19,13,ASSPPGVGHETQY
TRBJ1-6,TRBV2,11,ASNSQNNSPLH
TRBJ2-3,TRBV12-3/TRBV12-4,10,ASSPTPGTQY
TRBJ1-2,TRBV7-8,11,ASSWTGKDGYT
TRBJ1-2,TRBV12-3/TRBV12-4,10,ASRRGSGGYT
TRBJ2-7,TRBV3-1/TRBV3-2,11,ASSHGRAAEQY
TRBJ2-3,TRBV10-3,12,AINYRGGTDTQY
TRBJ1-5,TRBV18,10,ASSQGDQPQH
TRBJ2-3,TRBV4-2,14,ASSQVAGKRTDTQY
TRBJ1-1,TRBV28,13,ASSESAAMNTEAF
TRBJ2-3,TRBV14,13,ASSKLAGRIDTQY
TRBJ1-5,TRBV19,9,ASSNQGPQH
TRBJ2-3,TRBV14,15,ASSPRSTSGGTDTQY